This T cell receptor beta chain appears in the sequencing data of a study of memory CD4+ T cells and cytomegalovirus serostatus. Overall study results and limits: The CMV-associated TCR signature appears largely within the CD4+ memory repertoire. Each of 65 to 75 CMV-associated TCRbeta sequences occurred in one to five individuals.

Original analysis: Out-of-frame sequences were removed, leaving roughly 2,200,000 distinct TCRbeta sequences. Sequencing was performed with immunoSEQ multiplex PCR; in TCRdb, only in-frame clones are kept and a portion is missing. That table supplies the V and J calls and clone size; D and trimming were determined from the DNA. The sample comprises around 50,000 clones, about 78% of which are singletons, and 0.94% rests with the top ten. Per germline, CDR1 ENHRY and CDR2 SYGVKD. CDR3 length: 19 residues. V dropped 3 bases and J dropped 7; count of bases not matched to a gene: 19. The sort gate was single viable CD3+CD4+CD8-CD45RO+ cells for memory CD4+ T cells. In this sample, this clone turned up once. The antigen is unknown.

The chain recombines TRBV10-3 with TRBJ1-5; 9 bases align to TRBD1. Material: memory CD4+ T cells from blood. The receptor was derived from an adult in good health and CMV-seronegative. CDR3 coding DNA: TGTGCCATCAGTGACCCAGACTCAGAATGGGACAGGGTCGACCAGCCCCAGCATTTT. Translated: CAISDPDSEWDRVDQPQHF.